This T cell receptor beta chain is drawn from a study of shared clonotypes between healthy human individuals. This CDR3 contains 15 residues. V shed 5 bases and J shed 4 bases, with 16 bases lying between them. CDR1 and CDR2 (germline): MNHEY, SMNVEV (reference sequence). This clone was recorded many times. Clones were read by immunoSEQ multiplex PCR, and TCRdb kept only the in-frame ones, dropping some. The sample lists hundreds of thousands of clones, roughly three quarters seen once, with under 15% in the top ten. This TCR came from a woman in her thirties or forties in good health. Some clones in this sample may be carry-over from other donors' samples. The sequenced material came from PBMCs. The V and J genes are TRBV27 and TRBJ2-3; D is possibly TRBD2 (5 bases). This chain's CDR3 is CASSQDLGGADTQYF. The DNA for the CDR3 is TGTGCCAGCAGTCAAGATCTAGGAGGAGCAGATACGCAGTATTTT.